The present entry profiles one T cell receptor (beta chain) with its context. The data stem from a study of cytotoxic CD8 clonotypes in ibrutinib-treated CLL. As for the study in general: Productive templates per sample averaged roughly 270,000; productive rearrangements, approximately 93,000.

Measured with immunoSEQ multiplex PCR; TCRdb has only the in-frame clones, and not every one. The sample carries about 140,000 clones, roughly 90% recorded once. V was clipped by 0 bases and J by 4 bases; unmatched bases: 7. There are 16 residues in the CDR3. Germline V gives CDR1 SGHVS, CDR2 FQNEAQ. The source material was PBMCs, sampled after 12 months of ibrutinib treatment. The source of this sequence is a human donor with chronic lymphocytic leukemia. The genes are TRBV7-8 and TRBJ2-7, with 9 nucleotides matching TRBD2. The CDR3 DNA follows: TGTGCCAGCAGCTTAGCACTTGCGGGAGGGCCGTACGAGCAGTACTTC. Protein: CASSLALAGGPYEQYF.